This T cell receptor beta chain was found in a study of blood T cell repertoires in COVID-19. For the study at large: The study drew acute and convalescent COVID-19 samples from the United States, Italy and Spain. Sources were T cells, B-cell-depleted T cells, or PBMCs; the material itself was cDNA or gDNA.

Germline V gives CDR1 KGHSH, CDR2 LQKENI. The ends were cut back, 2 bases at V and 9 bases at J, with 17 bases in the middle. The CDR3 extends over 15 amino acids. Study processing details: Quantification of nucleated cells was approximated via reference gene primer amplification. TCRdb's copy holds only in-frame clones and misses some; the assay was immunoSEQ multiplex PCR. Clone size and the V and J calls come from that table; the DNA yielded D and trimming. The sample includes almost 50,000 clones, roughly 85% of them seen just once. This chain links TRBV18 with TRBJ2-1; the D gene is possibly TRBD2 (5 bases). The sequenced material came from peripheral blood. This receptor was taken from a man in his 70s with acute or convalescent COVID-19. CDR3 residues: CASSPESAGSLEQFF. The CDR3 DNA is TGTGCCAGCTCACCAGAATCCGCGGGCTCACTTGAGCAGTTCTTC.